The sequence of this T cell receptor (beta chain) was determined in a study of blood T cell repertoires in COVID-19. V shed 3 bases and J 2 bases; nucleotides not matched to a gene: 6. Germline CDR1 KGHDR, CDR2 SFDVKD. This CDR3 spans 15 amino acids. This clone was recorded a few times. TCRdb's copy holds only in-frame clones and misses some; the assay was immunoSEQ multiplex PCR. This table has 55,000 to 65,000 clones, approximately 80% appearing once. The chain is built from TRBV24-1 and TRBJ2-7; 7 bases align to TRBD2. The TCR was taken from a woman aged 55-69 years with acute or convalescent COVID-19. Material: peripheral blood. CDR3 amino acids: CATSDPGLSTYEQYF. The CDR3 coding sequence is TGTGCCACCAGTGATCCGGGACTATCGACCTACGAGCAGTACTTC.